This TCR beta chain stems from a study of shared T cell receptors in the human thymus. Germline CDR1 SGHNT, CDR2 YYREEE (reference sequence). CDR3 size: 15 residues. The V gene end was trimmed by 4 bases and the J gene end by 3 bases; junction bases not matched to a gene: 8. The protocol was immunoSEQ multiplex PCR, while the TCRdb copy is restricted to in-frame clones and leaves out a portion. Seen here are some 640,000 clones, more than 75% observed once, and the top ten hold 0.009% to 0.0095%. This sample also appeared in a second study, on human thymus T cells. From that paper: All donors were healthy Finnish infants who were undergoing corrective surgery to treat congenital heart defects. Resections from corrective heart surgery provided thymus tissue.

This rearrangement joins TRBV5-4 to TRBJ1-2; 8 positions agree with TRBD1. Sequenced material: thymocytes. The clonotype was recovered from a boy under two years old with a congenital heart defect. CDR3 nucleotides: TGTGCCAGCAGCCTACCGACGACAGGGGACTATGGCTACACCTTC. It encodes CASSLPTTGDYGYTF.